This T cell receptor beta chain was retrieved from a study of cytomegalovirus exposure and HLA in healthy donors. PCR amplification relied on 60 Vbeta primers (plus 13 Jbeta primers). Data came from immunoSEQ multiplex PCR; TCRdb stores just in-frame clones and leaves some out. The table has 90,000 to 150,000 clones, around two thirds seen once. The study, taken as a whole, reports: Later genetic work tied a missense DCLRE1C variant to beta-chain V and J trimming. An analysis done earlier found most TCR beta V segments productive about 87% or about 30% of the time. A few V segments could not be told apart, such as TRBV6-2 and TRBV6-3, and were left out.

In the case of this clone: Its matching antigen is unknown.

The CDR3 length is 13 residues. The ends were cut back, 5 bases at V and 0 bases at J, with 9 bases in the middle. In germline, CDR1 is SGDLS, CDR2 YYNGEE. Source material: PBMCs. The sequence derives from a woman aged 40 to 50 in good health and CMV-seropositive. This chain joins TRBV9 and TRBJ2-7; D unresolved. CDR3 sequence reads: CASSPINSYEQYF. CDR3 bases: TGTGCCAGCAGTCCAATCAACTCCTACGAGCAGTACTTC.